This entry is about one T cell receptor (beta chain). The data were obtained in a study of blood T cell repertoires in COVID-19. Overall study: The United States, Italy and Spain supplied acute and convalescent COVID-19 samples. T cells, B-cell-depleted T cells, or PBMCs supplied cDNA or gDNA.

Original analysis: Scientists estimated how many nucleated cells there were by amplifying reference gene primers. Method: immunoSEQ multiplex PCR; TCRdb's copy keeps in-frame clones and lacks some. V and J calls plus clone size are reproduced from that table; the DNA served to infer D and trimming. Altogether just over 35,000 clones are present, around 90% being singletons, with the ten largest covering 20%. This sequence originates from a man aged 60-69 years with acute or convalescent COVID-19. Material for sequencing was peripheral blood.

This CDR3 reads CASSIRSRGLDTEAFF. The CDR3 bases are TGTGCCAGTAGTATTAGGTCCAGGGGCTTGGACACTGAAGCTTTCTTT. The chain recombines TRBV19 with TRBJ1-1, with a weak D call TRBD1 (6 bases). The CDR3 runs 16 residues. Germline V gives CDR1 LNHDA, CDR2 SQIVND (reference sequence). V dropped 3 bases and J dropped 3 bases, with 17 bases sitting between them. The complete variable domain, with remaining parts taken from reference TRBV19 and TRBJ1-1, reads DGGITQSPKYLFRKEGQNVTLSCEQNLNHDAMYWYRQDPGQGLRLIYYSQIVNDFQKGDIAEGYSVSREKKESFPLTVTSAQKNPTAFYLCASSIRSRGLDTEAFFGQGTRLTVV.